A selection of T cell receptor beta chains follows, all from one sample in a study of blood T cell repertoires in COVID-19. Method: immunoSEQ multiplex PCR; TCRdb's copy keeps in-frame clones and lacks some. In the table there are some 140,000 clones, almost 85% of which are singletons. Sequenced: peripheral blood. These receptors were taken from a human donor in a cohort sampled during active COVID-19. Both conserved end residues are part of each CDR3. The order of the fields is J gene, V gene, clone size, D gene, CDR3 protein, CDR3 DNA. A D gene is named only where the DNA matches it firmly. Expanded clones are given a class, and other clones once, few, many or no size at all.

J: TRBJ2-1
V: TRBV5-4
size: once
D: TRBD1
CDR3: CASSPQDRYNEQFF
DNA: TGTGCCAGCAGCCCGCAGGACAGGTACAATGAGCAGTTCTTC

J: TRBJ1-6
V: TRBV5-1
size: -
D: -
CDR3: CASSLGRVESPLHF
DNA: TGCGCCAGCAGCTTGGGACGGGTAGAGTCACCCCTCCACTTT

J: TRBJ2-1
V: TRBV7-9
size: few
D: -
CDR3: CASRPRDTHNEQFF
DNA: TGTGCCAGCAGACCCCGGGACACCCACAATGAGCAGTTCTTC

J: TRBJ1-5
V: TRBV19
size: -
D: -
CDR3: CASSMISPTLRNQPQHF
DNA: TGTGCCAGTAGTATGATCAGTCCGACTTTAAGGAATCAGCCCCAGCATTTT

J: TRBJ2-3
V: TRBV27
size: -
D: TRBD1
CDR3: CASSLSGTGLDTQYF
DNA: TGTGCCAGCAGTTTATCCGGGACAGGGTTAGATACGCAGTATTTT

J: TRBJ1-3
V: TRBV7-2
size: once
D: -
CDR3: CASSPQTGLRNTIYF
DNA: TGTGCCAGCAGCCCCCAAACAGGGCTCAGAAACACCATATATTTT

J: TRBJ1-2
V: TRBV30
size: -
D: -
CDR3: CAWSPRLEHYGYTF
DNA: TGTGCCTGGAGCCCCCGGTTGGAGCACTATGGCTACACCTTC

J: TRBJ1-1
V: TRBV19
size: -
D: -
CDR3: CASSSIGRWGESDTEAFF
DNA: TGTGCCAGTAGCAGTATAGGGAGGTGGGGGGAGAGTGACACTGAAGCTTTCTTT

J: TRBJ2-5
V: TRBV7-2
size: -
D: -
CDR3: CASSRVPAVETQYF
DNA: TGTGCCAGCAGCCGTGTCCCGGCGGTAGAGACCCAGTACTTC

J: TRBJ1-5
V: TRBV7-3
size: -
D: TRBD1
CDR3: CASSHPTGSNQPQHF
DNA: TGTGCCAGCAGCCACCCGACAGGGAGCAATCAGCCCCAGCATTTT

J: TRBJ2-5
V: TRBV15
size: few
D: -
CDR3: CATRVTGESETQYF
DNA: TGTGCCACCAGAGTTACAGGCGAGTCGGAGACCCAGTACTTC

J: TRBJ2-3
V: TRBV7-9
size: -
D: TRBD2
CDR3: CASSSPGTSGYLSTQYF
DNA: TGTGCCAGCAGCAGTCCCGGGACTAGCGGATACCTTAGTACGCAGTATTTT

J: TRBJ2-1
V: TRBV5-4
size: -
D: TRBD1
CDR3: CASSLVGTGGWREQFF
DNA: TGTGCCAGCAGCTTGGTCGGGACAGGGGGCTGGAGGGAGCAGTTCTTC

J: TRBJ2-5
V: TRBV7-7
size: -
D: TRBD2
CDR3: CASSLSGLVGETQYF
DNA: TGTGCCAGCAGCTTATCGGGACTAGTCGGGGAGACCCAGTACTTC

J: TRBJ2-3
V: TRBV7-8
size: -
D: TRBD2
CDR3: CASSRGTSGTDTQYF
DNA: TGTGCCAGCAGCAGAGGGACTAGCGGCACAGATACGCAGTATTTT

J: TRBJ2-2
V: TRBV11-3
size: once
D: -
CDR3: CASSPRAEGGELFF
DNA: TGTGCCAGCAGCCCCCGGGCGGAGGGAGGGGAGCTGTTTTTT

J: TRBJ1-1
V: TRBV18
size: -
D: -
CDR3: CASSRGRSAFF
DNA: TGTGCCAGCTCACGGGGCAGATCAGCTTTCTTT

J: TRBJ2-7
V: TRBV19
size: -
D: TRBD1
CDR3: CASSPRQGSYEQYF
DNA: TGTGCCAGTAGTCCCCGACAGGGGAGCTACGAGCAGTACTTC

J: TRBJ2-1
V: TRBV7-9
size: -
D: -
CDR3: CASSQILPDKGSYNEQFF
DNA: TGTGCCAGCAGCCAAATTTTACCGGACAAGGGCTCCTACAATGAGCAGTTCTTC

J: TRBJ2-7
V: TRBV10-1
size: -
D: -
CDR3: CASTPGAPYEQYF
DNA: TGCGCCAGCACACCAGGGGCCCCCTACGAGCAGTACTTC

J: TRBJ2-7
V: TRBV10-3
size: few
D: -
CDR3: CAISPRGYEQYF
DNA: TGTGCCATCAGTCCCAGGGGTTACGAGCAGTACTTC

J: TRBJ2-7
V: TRBV28
size: -
D: -
CDR3: CASSLRRQPVRF
DNA: TGTGCCAGCAGCCTCCGTCGACAGCCTGTCCGGTTC

J: TRBJ2-2
V: TRBV24-1
size: -
D: -
CDR3: CATPGTPINTGELFF
DNA: TGTGCCACGCCGGGGACACCGATCAACACCGGGGAGCTGTTTTTT

J: TRBJ2-4
V: TRBV4-1
size: -
D: -
CDR3: CASSPREAKNIQYF
DNA: TGCGCCAGCAGCCCCAGGGAAGCCAAAAACATTCAGTACTTC

J: TRBJ2-7
V: TRBV13
size: -
D: -
CDR3: CASSFSVSYEQYF
DNA: TGTGCCAGCAGCTTTAGCGTTTCCTACGAGCAGTACTTC

J: TRBJ2-1
V: TRBV4-1
size: -
D: -
CDR3: CASSQAGTSSYNEQFF
DNA: TGCGCCAGCAGCCAAGCTGGGACATCTTCCTACAATGAGCAGTTCTTC

J: TRBJ1-1
V: TRBV6-1
size: -
D: -
CDR3: CASSETGGEAFF
DNA: TGTGCCAGCAGTGAAACCGGGGGTGAAGCTTTCTTT

J: TRBJ2-1
V: TRBV7-3
size: -
D: TRBD2
CDR3: CASSNSGGFINEQFF
DNA: TGTGCCAGCAGCAATAGCGGGGGGTTTATAAATGAGCAGTTCTTC

J: TRBJ2-2
V: TRBV5-1
size: -
D: -
CDR3: CASRDTTGELFF
DNA: TGCGCCAGCAGGGACACCACCGGGGAGCTGTTTTTT

J: TRBJ1-2
V: TRBV6-5
size: -
D: -
CDR3: CASSYTGLGGYTF
DNA: TGTGCCAGCAGTTACACAGGGCTCGGCGGCTACACCTTC

J: TRBJ1-5
V: TRBV15
size: -
D: -
CDR3: CATSKNTNQPQHF
DNA: TGTGCCACCAGCAAGAACACGAATCAGCCCCAGCATTTT

J: TRBJ1-1
V: TRBV18
size: -
D: -
CDR3: CASSPPGENTEAFF
DNA: TGTGCCAGCTCACCTCCAGGTGAGAACACTGAAGCTTTCTTT

J: TRBJ2-3
V: TRBV19
size: -
D: TRBD2
CDR3: CASSPWGLAGDQDTQYF
DNA: TGTGCCAGTAGTCCGTGGGGACTAGCGGGGGATCAAGATACGCAGTATTTT

J: TRBJ1-5
V: TRBV19
size: -
D: TRBD1
CDR3: CASSKRQGYSNQPQHF
DNA: TGTGCCAGTAGTAAAAGACAGGGGTATAGCAATCAGCCCCAGCATTTT

J: TRBJ1-2
V: TRBV5-4
size: -
D: TRBD1
CDR3: CASSSAGQGFSGYTF
DNA: TGTGCCAGCAGTTCCGCGGGACAGGGTTTTAGTGGCTACACCTTC

J: TRBJ2-7
V: TRBV2
size: -
D: TRBD1
CDR3: CASSDLTGGWYEQYF
DNA: TGTGCCAGCAGTGATTTGACAGGGGGCTGGTACGAGCAGTACTTC

J: TRBJ1-5
V: TRBV23-1
size: -
D: TRBD1
CDR3: CASSSGTGGLSNQPQHF
DNA: TGCGCCAGCAGTTCCGGGACAGGGGGCCTAAGCAATCAGCCCCAGCATTTT

J: TRBJ2-1
V: TRBV12-5
size: -
D: TRBD1
CDR3: CASGVGTVNEQFF
DNA: TGTGCTAGTGGTGTGGGGACAGTTAATGAGCAGTTCTTC

J: TRBJ2-7
V: TRBV24-1
size: -
D: -
CDR3: CATSDLQASYEQYF
DNA: TGTGCCACCAGTGATTTGCAGGCGTCCTACGAGCAGTACTTC

J: TRBJ1-5
V: TRBV4-1
size: -
D: -
CDR3: CASSQEDSDNQPQHF
DNA: TGCGCCAGCAGCCAAGAGGACAGCGACAATCAGCCCCAGCATTTT

J: TRBJ2-5
V: TRBV9
size: once
D: TRBD2
CDR3: CASSEGLAGGGGTQYF
DNA: TGTGCCAGCAGCGAGGGACTAGCGGGTGGCGGGGGGACCCAGTACTTC